Sequencing of this T cell receptor (beta chain) was carried out in a study of T-cell reconstitution after alpha-beta-depleted transplantation in children (TCRdb year 2016). Regarding the complete study: Using TCR repertoire profiling, the study quantitatively followed how T-cell immune reconstitution unfolded in children after TCRalphabeta/CD19-depleted allogeneic hematopoietic cell transplantation.

About this clonotype: Its binding antigen is unknown. No quality values exist for individual bases; no much larger clone is one base distant.

The CDR3 runs 19 amino acids, cysteine and phenylalanine included. Of the read, only the CDR3 DNA is kept; its 57 bases are in frame from base 1. Trimming leaves V shorter by 0 bases and J shorter by 0 bases, with the junction holding 11 bases beyond the gene matches. CDR1 and CDR2, looked up from the germline V gene (reference sequence), are DFQATT and SNEGSKA. The library relied on PCR. These reads were obtained on an Illumina HiSeq 2500. Molecular barcoding was employed in the preparation of TCR libraries, with unique molecular identifiers being used to normalize TCRbeta repertoire quantification. The public reads were quality trimmed at Q25 with fastp and then assembled into clones with MiXCR by TCRdb, keeping productive beta chains. A single entry per CDR3 protein holds the most common genes and DNA from its merged rows. This sample gives 400,000 to 500,000 distinct CDR3 sequences in total; about a tenth of them show up just once. Roughly 6% of the sample belongs to the ten largest clones.

The source material was PBMCs from the stem cell graft donor, sampled from the stem cell graft. Recombination connected TRBV20-1 to TRBJ2-3, and 11 junction bases match TRBD2. The sequence derives from a human donor who donated a stem cell graft to a child with acute myeloid leukemia. The base sequence is TGCAGTGCTAGAGATTGGCGACTAGCGGGAAAAATGAGCACAGATACGCAGTATTTT. It translates to CSARDWRLAGKMSTDTQYF.